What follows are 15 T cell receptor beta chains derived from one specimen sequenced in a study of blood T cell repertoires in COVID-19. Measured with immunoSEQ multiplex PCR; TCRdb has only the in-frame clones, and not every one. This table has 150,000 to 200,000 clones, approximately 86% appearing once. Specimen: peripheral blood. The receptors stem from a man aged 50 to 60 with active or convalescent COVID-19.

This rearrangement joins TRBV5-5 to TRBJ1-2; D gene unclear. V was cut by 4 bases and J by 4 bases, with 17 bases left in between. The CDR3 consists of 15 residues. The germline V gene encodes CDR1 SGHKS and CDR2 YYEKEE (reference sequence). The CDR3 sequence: CASSLAIMALYGYTF. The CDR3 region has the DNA TGTGCCAGCAGCCTAGCCATTATGGCACTCTATGGCTACACCTTC.

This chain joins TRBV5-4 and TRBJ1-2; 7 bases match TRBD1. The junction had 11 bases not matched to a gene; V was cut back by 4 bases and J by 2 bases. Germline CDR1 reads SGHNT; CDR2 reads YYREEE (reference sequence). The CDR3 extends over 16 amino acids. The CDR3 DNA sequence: TGTGCCAGCAGCACCGAGTATCCGGGACAGAACTATGGCTACACCTTC. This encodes CASSTEYPGQNYGYTF.

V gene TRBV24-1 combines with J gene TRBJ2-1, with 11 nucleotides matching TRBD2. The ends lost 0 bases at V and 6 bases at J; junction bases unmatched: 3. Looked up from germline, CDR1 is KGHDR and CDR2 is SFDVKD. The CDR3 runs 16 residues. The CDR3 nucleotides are TGTGCCACCAGTGATTTGACTAGCGGGGGCCCCAATGAGCAGTTCTTC. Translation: CATSDLTSGGPNEQFF.

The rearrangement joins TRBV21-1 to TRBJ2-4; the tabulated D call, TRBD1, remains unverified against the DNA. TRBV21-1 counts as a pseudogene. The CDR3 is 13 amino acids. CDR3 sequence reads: CASTYGQKNIQYF. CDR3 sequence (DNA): TGTGCCAGCACCTACGGACAGAAAAACATTCAGTACTTC.

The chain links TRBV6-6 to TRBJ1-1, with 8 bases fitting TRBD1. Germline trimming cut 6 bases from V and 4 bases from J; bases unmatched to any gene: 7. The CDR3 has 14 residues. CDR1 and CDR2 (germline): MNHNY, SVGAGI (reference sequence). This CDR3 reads CASRETGEVTEAFF. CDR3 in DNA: TGTGCCAGCAGGGAGACAGGGGAGGTCACTGAAGCTTTCTTT.

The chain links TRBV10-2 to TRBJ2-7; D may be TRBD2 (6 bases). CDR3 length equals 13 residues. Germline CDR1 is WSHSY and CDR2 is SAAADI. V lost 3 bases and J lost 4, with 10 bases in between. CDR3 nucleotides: TGCGCCAGCAGTGACGGGGGAACGTACGAGCAGTACTTC. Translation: CASSDGGTYEQYF.

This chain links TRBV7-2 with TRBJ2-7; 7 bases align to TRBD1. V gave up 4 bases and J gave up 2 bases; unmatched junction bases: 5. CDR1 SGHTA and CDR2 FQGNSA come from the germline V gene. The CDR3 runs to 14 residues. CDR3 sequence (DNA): TGTGCCAGCAGCTCCGGACAGGTTCCCTACGAGCAGTACTTC. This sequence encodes CASSSGQVPYEQYF. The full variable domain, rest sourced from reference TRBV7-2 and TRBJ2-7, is GAGVSQSPSNKVTEKGKDVELRCDPISGHTALYWYRQSLGQGLEFLIYFQGNSAPDKSGLPSDRFSAERTGGSVSTLTIQRTQQEDSAVYLCASSSGQVPYEQYFGPGTRLTVT.

The CDR3 reads CASSKEAGYTF. The CDR3 bases are TGTGCCAGCAGCAAGGAGGCCGGCTACACCTTC. The chain recombines TRBV7-6 with TRBJ1-2, with D unclear. V dropped 5 bases and J dropped 8 bases, with 9 bases sitting between them. The CDR3 is 11 residues long. Germline loops: CDR1 SGHVS, CDR2 FNYEAQ.

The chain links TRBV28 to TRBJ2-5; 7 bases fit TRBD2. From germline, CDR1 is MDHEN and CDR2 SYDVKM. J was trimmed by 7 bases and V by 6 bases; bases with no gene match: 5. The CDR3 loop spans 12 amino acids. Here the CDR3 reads CASRDPGGTQYF. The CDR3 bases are TGTGCCAGCAGGGACCCGGGGGGGACCCAGTACTTC.

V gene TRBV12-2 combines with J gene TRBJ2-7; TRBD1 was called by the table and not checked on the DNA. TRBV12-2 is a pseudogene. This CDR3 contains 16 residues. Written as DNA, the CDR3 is TGTGCAAGTCGCCCTTTAAACGACAGGATCTCCTACGAGCAGTACTTC. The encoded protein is CASRPLNDRISYEQYF.

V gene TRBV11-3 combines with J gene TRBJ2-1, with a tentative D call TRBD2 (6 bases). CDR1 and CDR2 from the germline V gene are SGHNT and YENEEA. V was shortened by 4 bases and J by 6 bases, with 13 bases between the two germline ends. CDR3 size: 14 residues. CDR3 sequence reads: CASSSLERVNEQFF. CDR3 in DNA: TGTGCCAGCAGCTCCCTGGAGCGGGTCAATGAGCAGTTCTTC.

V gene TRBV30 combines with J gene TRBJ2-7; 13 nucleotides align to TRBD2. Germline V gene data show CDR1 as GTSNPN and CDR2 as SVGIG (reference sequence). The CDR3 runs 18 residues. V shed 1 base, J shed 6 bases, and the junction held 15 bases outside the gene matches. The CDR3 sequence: CAWSGGLAGRPKGGEQYF. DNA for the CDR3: TGTGCCTGGAGTGGGGGACTAGCGGGGAGGCCTAAGGGTGGCGAGCAGTACTTC.

This CDR3 reads CASSPIGSNSYEQYF. In nucleotides, the CDR3 is TGTGCCAGCAGTCCCATTGGCTCAAATTCCTACGAGCAGTACTTC. V gene TRBV28 combines with J gene TRBJ2-7; D gene uncertain. CDR1 and CDR2 from the germline V gene are MDHEN and SYDVKM. V lost 5 bases to trimming and J lost 1 base, with 15 bases between them. CDR3 length: 15 residues.

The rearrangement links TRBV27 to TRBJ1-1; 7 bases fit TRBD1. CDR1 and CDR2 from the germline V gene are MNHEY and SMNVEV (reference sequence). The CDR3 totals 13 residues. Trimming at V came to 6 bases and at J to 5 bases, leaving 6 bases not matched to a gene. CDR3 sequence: CASSLHRGTEAFF. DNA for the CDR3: TGTGCCAGCAGCTTACACAGGGGAACTGAAGCTTTCTTT.

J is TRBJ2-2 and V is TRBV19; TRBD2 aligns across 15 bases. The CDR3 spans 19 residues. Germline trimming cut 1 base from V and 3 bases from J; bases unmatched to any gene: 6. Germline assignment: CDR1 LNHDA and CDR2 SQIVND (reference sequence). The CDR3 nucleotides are TGTGCCAGTAGTATAGGGACTAGCGGGGGGGCTCGGCACACCGGGGAGCTGTTTTTT. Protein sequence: CASSIGTSGGARHTGELFF. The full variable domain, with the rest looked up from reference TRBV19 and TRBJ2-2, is DGGITQSPKYLFRKEGQNVTLSCEQNLNHDAMYWYRQDPGQGLRLIYYSQIVNDFQKGDIAEGYSVSREKKESFPLTVTSAQKNPTAFYLCASSIGTSGGARHTGELFFGEGSRLTVL.